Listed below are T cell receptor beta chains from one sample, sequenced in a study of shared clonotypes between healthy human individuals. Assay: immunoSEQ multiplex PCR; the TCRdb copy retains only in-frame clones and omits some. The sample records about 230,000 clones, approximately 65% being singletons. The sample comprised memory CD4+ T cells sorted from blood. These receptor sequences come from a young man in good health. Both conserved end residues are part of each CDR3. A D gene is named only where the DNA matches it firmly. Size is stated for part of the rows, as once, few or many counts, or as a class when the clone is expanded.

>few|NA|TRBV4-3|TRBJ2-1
TGCGCCAGCAGCCCATCGAGCTCCTACAATGAGCAGTTCTTC
CASSPSSSYNEQFF
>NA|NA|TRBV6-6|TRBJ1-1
TGTGCCAGCAGTTACTTGGGGACTGAAGCTTTCTTT
CASSYLGTEAFF
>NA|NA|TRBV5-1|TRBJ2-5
TGCGCCAGCAGCTTATTGAGGGAGACCCAGTACTTC
CASSLLRETQYF
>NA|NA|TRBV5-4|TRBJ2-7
TGTGCCAGCAGCCATCCATCCAGACCCCTCCACGAGCAGTACTTC
CASSHPSRPLHEQYF
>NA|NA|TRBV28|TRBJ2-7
TGTGCCAGCAGTTTATCGGGGCAGACCTACGAGCAGTACTTC
CASSLSGQTYEQYF
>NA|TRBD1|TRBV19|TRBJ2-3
TGTGCCAGTAGTATGACAGGGGGCCGGTTGGGAGATACGCAGTATTTT
CASSMTGGRLGDTQYF
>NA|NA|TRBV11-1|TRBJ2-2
TGTGCCAGCAGCTTGATCTCGGCCGGGGAGCTGTTTTTT
CASSLISAGELFF
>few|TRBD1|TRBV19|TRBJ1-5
TGTGCCAGTAGTCACTCTTTGGGACAGTTGTATTTT
CASSHSLGQLYF
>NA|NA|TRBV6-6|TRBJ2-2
TGTGCCAGCAGTCACAGTCAACTAAGGACCGGGGAGCTGTTTTTT
CASSHSQLRTGELFF
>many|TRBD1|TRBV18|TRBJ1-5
TGTGCCAGCTCACCGGACAGGGCAGTTCAGCCCCAGCATTTT
CASSPDRAVQPQHF
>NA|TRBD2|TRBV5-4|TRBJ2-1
TGTGCCAGCAGCTTGGCCGGGACTACTTTTCAAGATAGGTTCTTC
CASSLAGTTFQDRFF
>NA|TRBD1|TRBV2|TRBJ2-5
TGTGCCAGCAGTGAAGCGGGGACAGGACGGTACCAAGAGACCCAGTACTTC
CASSEAGTGRYQETQYF
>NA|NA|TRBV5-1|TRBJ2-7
TGCGCCAGCAGCTTGGTAGGGGGGATAGCCGCCTACGAGCAGTACTTC
CASSLVGGIAAYEQYF
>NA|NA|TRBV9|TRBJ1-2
TGTGCCAGCAGCGTAGCTTCTGTCGGGGGCGCGGGAGGCTACACCTTC
CASSVASVGGAGGYTF
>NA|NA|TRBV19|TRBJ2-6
TGTGCCAGTGGCTCTGGGGCCAACGTCCTGACTTTC
CASGSGANVLTF
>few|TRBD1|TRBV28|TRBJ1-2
TGTGCCAGCAGTTACAGGGGTGGCTACACCTTC
CASSYRGGYTF
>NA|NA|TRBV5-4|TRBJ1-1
TGTGCCAGCAGCTTGGGCGGACGGGGTGAAGCTTTCTTT
CASSLGGRGEAFF
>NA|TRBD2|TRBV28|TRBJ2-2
TGTGCCAGCAGTTTTCCGGCGGGAGGTTATGCCGGGGAGCTGTTTTTT
CASSFPAGGYAGELFF
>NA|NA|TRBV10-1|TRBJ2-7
TGCGCCAGCGGTCCGGGGCCTAGGTCCTACGAGCAGTACTTC
CASGPGPRSYEQYF
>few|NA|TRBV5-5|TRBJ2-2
TGTGCCAGCAGCTTGTGGCATTCCGGGACCATCACCGGGGAGCTGTTTTTT
CASSLWHSGTITGELFF
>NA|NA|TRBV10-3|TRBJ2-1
TGTGCCATCAGCGGTGCGGGACATACCTACAATGAGCAGTTCTTC
CAISGAGHTYNEQFF
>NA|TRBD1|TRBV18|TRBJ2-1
TGTGCCAGCTCACCACGACCCAGGGGGCTCAACAATGAGCAGTTCTTC
CASSPRPRGLNNEQFF
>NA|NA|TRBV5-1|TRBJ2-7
TGCGCCAGCATCCTAAACGGGGAGCAGTACTTC
CASILNGEQYF
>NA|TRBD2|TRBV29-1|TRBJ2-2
TGCAGCGTTTCGGGACTAGCGGGGGCCACCGGGGAGCTGTTTTTT
CSVSGLAGATGELFF
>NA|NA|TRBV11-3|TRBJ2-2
TGTGCCAGCAGCCACTCCGGGGCAGACAACACCGGGGAGCTGTTTTTT
CASSHSGADNTGELFF
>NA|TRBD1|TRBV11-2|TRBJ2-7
TGTGCCAGCGCCACCCTCAGGGGGCATTACTACGAGCAGTACTTC
CASATLRGHYYEQYF